These T cell receptor beta chains were read from a single sample in a study of T-cell reconstitution after alpha-beta-depleted transplantation in children. TCRdb reprocessed the PCR reads with MiXCR, giving one entry per CDR3 protein. The repertoire consists of about 500,000 distinct CDR3 sequences, with approximately 10% occurring once and the leading ten covering about 15%. This sample comprised PBMCs, mostly from graft donor cells, obtained 180 days after TCRalphabeta/CD19-depleted stem cell transplant. These receptors were collected from a female patient younger than 10 who had a stem cell transplant for aplastic anemia, so the T cells may come from the graft donor. Both conserved end residues are part of each CDR3. D genes are given only for firm matches. Part of the rows lack a size; the others show once, few, many or a class for expanded clones.

length: 14; V: TRBV29-1; J: TRBJ2-5; D: TRBD1; size: few; DNA: TGCAGCGCACCGGGACAGGGGGCTCAAGAGACCCAGTACTTC; CDR3: CSAPGQGAQETQYF
length: 17; V: TRBV7-3; J: TRBJ2-5; D: TRBD2; size: few; DNA: TGTGCCAGCAGCCTCTCCTATCGCGGGGGGCTCCAAGAGACCCAGTACTTC; CDR3: CASSLSYRGGLQETQYF
length: 17; V: TRBV4-1; J: TRBJ2-1; D: TRBD2; size: few; DNA: TGCGCCAGCAGCCAAGAAACTAGCGGGAGAAGGGTAAATGAGCAGTTCTTC; CDR3: CASSQETSGRRVNEQFF
length: 11; V: TRBV5-1; J: TRBJ2-2; D: NA; size: many; DNA: TGCGCCAGCAGCTCGGCCGGGGAGCTGTTTTTT; CDR3: CASSSAGELFF
length: 12; V: TRBV7-2; J: TRBJ2-7; D: NA; size: few; DNA: TGTGCCAGCAGCTGGAGCTCCTACGAGCAGTACTTC; CDR3: CASSWSSYEQYF
length: 15; V: TRBV20-1; J: TRBJ1-5; D: TRBD1; size: many; DNA: TGCAGTGCTAGATTACCGGGACAGTCTAATCAGCCCCAGCATTTT; CDR3: CSARLPGQSNQPQHF
length: 14; V: TRBV27; J: TRBJ2-1; D: NA; size: few; DNA: TGTGCCAGCAGTTCCCGCTGGGGAGCCAATGAGCAGTTCTTC; CDR3: CASSSRWGANEQFF
length: 16; V: TRBV9; J: TRBJ2-7; D: NA; size: few; DNA: TGTGCCAGCAGCGTAACCGGGACACCGAGCTCCTACGAGCAGTACTTC; CDR3: CASSVTGTPSSYEQYF
length: 14; V: TRBV20-1; J: TRBJ2-5; D: NA; size: NA; DNA: TGCAGTGCTGAGCGTCCGGGACAAGAAGAGACCCAGTACTTC; CDR3: CSAERPGQEETQYF
length: 16; V: TRBV11-2; J: TRBJ2-5; D: NA; size: NA; DNA: TGTGCCAGCAGCTTAGAAGAGGGAGAGGTTTGGGAGACCCAGTACTTC; CDR3: CASSLEEGEVWETQYF
length: 16; V: TRBV7-9; J: TRBJ2-3; D: NA; size: NA; DNA: TGTGCCAGCAGCCCACCCGGGACGGCTAGCACAGATACGCAGTATTTT; CDR3: CASSPPGTASTDTQYF
length: 16; V: TRBV5-4; J: TRBJ2-3; D: NA; size: NA; DNA: TGTGCCAGCAGCCGGGACTTTCTAAAGGGGACAGATACGCAGTATTTT; CDR3: CASSRDFLKGTDTQYF
length: 15; V: TRBV15; J: TRBJ2-3; D: NA; size: NA; DNA: TGTGCCACCAGCGTTCCGGGACGCAGCACAGATACGCAGTATTTT; CDR3: CATSVPGRSTDTQYF
length: 17; V: TRBV14; J: TRBJ2-1; D: TRBD2; size: few; DNA: TGTGCCAGCAGCCAACTCTCAGCGGGAGGCCGCACCAATGAGCAGTTCTTC; CDR3: CASSQLSAGGRTNEQFF
length: 13; V: TRBV10-3; J: TRBJ1-2; D: NA; size: NA; DNA: TGTGCCATCTTGGAGGGGAGCCTCTATGGCTACACCTTC; CDR3: CAILEGSLYGYTF
length: 11; V: TRBV20-1; J: TRBJ2-5; D: NA; size: NA; DNA: TGCAGTGCTAATCCCCTGGAGACCCAGTACTTC; CDR3: CSANPLETQYF
length: 14; V: TRBV28; J: TRBJ1-2; D: TRBD1; size: few; DNA: TGTGCCAGCAGTTGGAGGGGGACAGGGCCTGGCTACACCTTC; CDR3: CASSWRGTGPGYTF
length: 12; V: TRBV9; J: TRBJ2-1; D: NA; size: many; DNA: TGTGCCAGCAGCGCGGACTACAATGAGCAGTTCTTC; CDR3: CASSADYNEQFF
length: 15; V: TRBV12-3/TRBV12-4; J: TRBJ2-3; D: TRBD2; size: NA; DNA: TGTGCCAGCAACCCTCCCGGGACTAGCGATCTTACGCAGTATTTT; CDR3: CASNPPGTSDLTQYF
length: 14; V: TRBV2; J: TRBJ2-1; D: NA; size: NA; DNA: TGTGCCAGCGGGGCGGGGGCCTCCTACAATGAGCAGTTCTTC; CDR3: CASGAGASYNEQFF
length: 16; V: TRBV9; J: TRBJ2-3; D: NA; size: NA; DNA: TGTGCCAGCAGCGTAGTCTGGGGGGAAGGCACAGATACGCAGTATTTT; CDR3: CASSVVWGEGTDTQYF
length: 14; V: TRBV9; J: TRBJ2-5; D: NA; size: few; DNA: TGTGCCAGCAGCGTAGAGGGAGCGAGAGAGACCCAGTACTTC; CDR3: CASSVEGARETQYF
length: 13; V: TRBV2; J: TRBJ2-7; D: TRBD1; size: NA; DNA: TGTGCCAGCAGTGGCGACAGGGCAGGGGAGCAGTACTTC; CDR3: CASSGDRAGEQYF
length: 16; V: TRBV27; J: TRBJ1-1; D: TRBD1; size: many; DNA: TGTGCCAGCAGTTCCCTGACAGGGACCAAGAACACTGAAGCTTTCTTT; CDR3: CASSSLTGTKNTEAFF
length: 15; V: TRBV6-1; J: TRBJ2-6; D: TRBD1; size: NA; DNA: TGTGCCAGCAGGACAGGGTTCTCTGGGGCCAACGTCCTGACTTTC; CDR3: CASRTGFSGANVLTF
length: 15; V: TRBV10-3; J: TRBJ2-3; D: NA; size: NA; DNA: TGTGCCATCAGTGACCCCCTAACCCCCACAGATACGCAGTATTTT; CDR3: CAISDPLTPTDTQYF
length: 14; V: TRBV18; J: TRBJ2-1; D: NA; size: few; DNA: TGTGCCAGCTCACCAGGGCAGGGTAGGGATGAGCAGTTCTTC; CDR3: CASSPGQGRDEQFF
length: 13; V: TRBV29-1; J: TRBJ2-5; D: NA; size: NA; DNA: TGCAGCGTCCTTAACTCGGGGAGGGAGACCCAGTACTTC; CDR3: CSVLNSGRETQYF
length: 13; V: TRBV7-9; J: TRBJ2-7; D: TRBD1; size: NA; DNA: TGTGCCAGCCGGGACAGAGCTTCCTACGAGCAGTACTTC; CDR3: CASRDRASYEQYF
length: 13; V: TRBV7-3; J: TRBJ2-2; D: NA; size: many; DNA: TGTGCCAGCAGCTTAATGGGGACCGGGGAGCTGTTTTTT; CDR3: CASSLMGTGELFF
length: 15; V: TRBV4-3; J: TRBJ2-2; D: NA; size: many; DNA: TGCGCCAGCAGCCAAGGGTGGAGTGGCACCGGGGAGCTGTTTTTT; CDR3: CASSQGWSGTGELFF
length: 16; V: TRBV5-1; J: TRBJ1-3; D: TRBD1; size: many; DNA: TGCGCCAGCAGCGCCGGGACAGGGAGCTCTGGAAACACCATATATTTT; CDR3: CASSAGTGSSGNTIYF
length: 13; V: TRBV30; J: TRBJ1-2; D: NA; size: few; DNA: TGTGCCTGGAGTATCAGGATTAACTATGGCTACACCTTC; CDR3: CAWSIRINYGYTF